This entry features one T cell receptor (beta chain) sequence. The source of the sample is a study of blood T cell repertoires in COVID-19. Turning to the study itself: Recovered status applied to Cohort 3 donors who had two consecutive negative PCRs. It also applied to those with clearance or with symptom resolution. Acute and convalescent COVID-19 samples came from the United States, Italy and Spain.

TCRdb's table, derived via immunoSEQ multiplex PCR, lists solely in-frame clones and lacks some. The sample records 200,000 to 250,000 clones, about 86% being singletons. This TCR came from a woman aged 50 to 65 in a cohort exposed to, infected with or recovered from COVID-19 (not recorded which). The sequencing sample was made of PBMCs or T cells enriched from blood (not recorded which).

The CDR3 sequence: CASSHEAGSSSGNTIYF. For the CDR3, the DNA is TGCGCCAGCAGCCACGAAGCCGGGAGCTCGTCTGGAAACACCATATATTTT. V is TRBV4-3 and J is TRBJ1-3; D not certain. This CDR3 is 17 amino acids long. CDR1 and CDR2 from the germline V gene are LGHNA and YSLEER. V lost 3 bases and J lost 1, with 16 bases in between.